This TCR beta chain is from a study of blood T cell repertoires in COVID-19. Overall study: The United States, Italy and Spain provided the acute and convalescent COVID-19 samples. Nucleic acid was either cDNA or gDNA, and it came from T cells, B-cell-depleted T cells, or PBMCs.

V shed 5 bases and J 4 bases; nucleotides not matched to a gene: 8. CDR3 size: 15 residues. The germline CDR1 and CDR2 sequences are LNHDA and SQIVND (reference sequence). Original data processing: Amplified reference gene primers provided the basis for estimating nucleated cell counts. The assay was immunoSEQ multiplex PCR, and TCRdb's table has in-frame clones only and misses some. V, J and clone size reflect that table, while D and trimming were determined from the DNA. This sample has 250,000 to 350,000 clones, with around 83% found just once. Source material: peripheral blood. This receptor was taken from a woman aged 45-65 years with acute or convalescent COVID-19. This rearrangement joins TRBV19 to TRBJ1-2, with TRBD1 identical over 9 bases. Here the CDR3 DNA reads TGTGCCAGTAGTCCGGACAGGGGAGTTAGCTATGGCTACACCTTC. This codes for CASSPDRGVSYGYTF.